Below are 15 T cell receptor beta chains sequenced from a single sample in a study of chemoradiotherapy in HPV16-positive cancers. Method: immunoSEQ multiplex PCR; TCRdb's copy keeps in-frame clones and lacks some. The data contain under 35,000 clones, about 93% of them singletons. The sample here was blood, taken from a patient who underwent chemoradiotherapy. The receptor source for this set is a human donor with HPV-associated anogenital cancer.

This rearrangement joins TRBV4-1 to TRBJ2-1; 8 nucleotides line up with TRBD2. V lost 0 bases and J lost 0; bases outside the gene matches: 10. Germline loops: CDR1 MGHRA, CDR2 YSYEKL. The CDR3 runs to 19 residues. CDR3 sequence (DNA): TGCGCCAGCAGCCAAGATCCCATTGAAAGCGGGAGCTCCTACAATGAGCAGTTCTTC. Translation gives CASSQDPIESGSSYNEQFF.

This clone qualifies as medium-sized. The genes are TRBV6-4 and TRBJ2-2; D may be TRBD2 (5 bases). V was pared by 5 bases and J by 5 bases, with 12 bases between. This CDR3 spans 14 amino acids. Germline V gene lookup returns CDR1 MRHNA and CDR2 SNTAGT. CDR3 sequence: CASSWAGGTGELFF. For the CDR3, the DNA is TGTGCCAGCAGTTGGGCCGGCGGGACCGGGGAGCTGTTTTTT.

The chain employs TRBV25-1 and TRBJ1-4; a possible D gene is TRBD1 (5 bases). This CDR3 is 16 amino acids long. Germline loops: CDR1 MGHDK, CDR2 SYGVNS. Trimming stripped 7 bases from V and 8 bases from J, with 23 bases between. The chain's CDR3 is CASKEGRLGRGEKLFF. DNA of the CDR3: TGTGCCAGCAAGGAAGGCAGGCTCGGGCGGGGCGAAAAACTGTTTTTT.

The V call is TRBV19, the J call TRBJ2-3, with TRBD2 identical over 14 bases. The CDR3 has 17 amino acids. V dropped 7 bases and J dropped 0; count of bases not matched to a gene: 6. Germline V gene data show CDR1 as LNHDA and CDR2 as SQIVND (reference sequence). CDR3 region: CASTGTSGRSSTDTQYF. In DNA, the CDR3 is TGTGCCAGTACCGGGACTAGCGGGAGATCTAGCACAGATACGCAGTATTTT.

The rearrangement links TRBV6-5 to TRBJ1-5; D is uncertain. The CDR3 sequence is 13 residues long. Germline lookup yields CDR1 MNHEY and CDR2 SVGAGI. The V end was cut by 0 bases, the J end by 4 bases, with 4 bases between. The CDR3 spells CASSYSRNQPQHF. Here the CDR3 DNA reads TGTGCCAGCAGTTACTCACGGAATCAGCCCCAGCATTTT.

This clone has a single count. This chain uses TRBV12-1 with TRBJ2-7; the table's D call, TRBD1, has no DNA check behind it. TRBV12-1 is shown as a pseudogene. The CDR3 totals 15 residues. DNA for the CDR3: TGTGCCAGCAGCTCGAACAGGGGGCATTTTTACGAGCAGTACTTC. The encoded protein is CASSSNRGHFYEQYF.

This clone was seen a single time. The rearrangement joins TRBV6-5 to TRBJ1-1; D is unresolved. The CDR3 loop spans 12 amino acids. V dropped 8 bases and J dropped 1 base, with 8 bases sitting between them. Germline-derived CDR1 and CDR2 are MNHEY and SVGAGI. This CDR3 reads CASWDQNTEAFF. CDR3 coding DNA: TGTGCCAGCTGGGATCAGAACACTGAAGCTTTCTTT.

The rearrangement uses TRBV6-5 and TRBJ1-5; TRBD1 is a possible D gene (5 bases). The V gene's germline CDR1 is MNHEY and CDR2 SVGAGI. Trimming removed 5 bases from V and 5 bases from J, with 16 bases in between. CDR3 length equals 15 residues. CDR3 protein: CASSLTGTADQPQHF. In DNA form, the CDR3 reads TGTGCCAGCAGTCTTACCGGGACCGCAGATCAGCCCCAGCATTTT.

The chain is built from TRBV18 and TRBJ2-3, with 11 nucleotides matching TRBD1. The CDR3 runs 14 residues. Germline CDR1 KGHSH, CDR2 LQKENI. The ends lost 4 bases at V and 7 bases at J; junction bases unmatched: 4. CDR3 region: CASSQGQGANTQYF. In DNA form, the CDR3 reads TGTGCCAGCTCACAAGGACAGGGGGCGAATACGCAGTATTTT.

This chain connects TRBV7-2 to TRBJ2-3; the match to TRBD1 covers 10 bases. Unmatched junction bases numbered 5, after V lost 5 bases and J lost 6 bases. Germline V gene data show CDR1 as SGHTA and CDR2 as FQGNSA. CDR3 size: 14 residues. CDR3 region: CASSRGTGVDTQYF. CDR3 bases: TGTGCCAGCAGCAGGGGGACAGGGGTCGATACGCAGTATTTT.

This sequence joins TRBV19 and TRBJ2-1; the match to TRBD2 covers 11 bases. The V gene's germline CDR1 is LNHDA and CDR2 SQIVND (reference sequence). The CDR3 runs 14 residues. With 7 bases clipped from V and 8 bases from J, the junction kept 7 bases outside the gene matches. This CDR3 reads CASKPSGRRDEQFF. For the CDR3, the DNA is TGTGCCAGTAAGCCTAGCGGGAGGAGGGATGAGCAGTTCTTC. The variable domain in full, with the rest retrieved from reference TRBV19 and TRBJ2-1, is DGGITQSPKYLFRKEGQNVTLSCEQNLNHDAMYWYRQDPGQGLRLIYYSQIVNDFQKGDIAEGYSVSREKKESFPLTVTSAQKNPTAFYLCASKPSGRRDEQFFGPGTRLTVL.

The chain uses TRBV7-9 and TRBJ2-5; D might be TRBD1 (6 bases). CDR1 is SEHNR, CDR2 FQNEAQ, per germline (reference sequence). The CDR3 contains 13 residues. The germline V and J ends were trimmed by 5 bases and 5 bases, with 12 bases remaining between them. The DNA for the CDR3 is TGTGCCAGCAGCCAGGGGTATATTGAGACCCAGTACTTC. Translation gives CASSQGYIETQYF.

CDR3 sequence reads: CASSERVGISKYNEQFF. In nucleotides, the CDR3 is TGTGCCAGCAGTGAAAGGGTCGGGATTTCAAAGTACAATGAGCAGTTCTTC. This chain joins TRBV2 and TRBJ2-1; the D gene is possibly TRBD2 (5 bases). The CDR3 is made up of 17 amino acids. The germline V gene has CDR1 SNHLY and CDR2 FYNNEI. Trimming cost V 2 bases and J 4 bases, with 18 bases left between them.

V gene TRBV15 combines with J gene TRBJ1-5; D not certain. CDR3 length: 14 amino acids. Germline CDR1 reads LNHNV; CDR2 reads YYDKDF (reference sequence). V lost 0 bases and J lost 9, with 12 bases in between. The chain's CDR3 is CATSRDKGGGPQHF. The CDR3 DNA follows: TGTGCCACCAGCAGAGATAAGGGCGGAGGGCCCCAGCATTTT.

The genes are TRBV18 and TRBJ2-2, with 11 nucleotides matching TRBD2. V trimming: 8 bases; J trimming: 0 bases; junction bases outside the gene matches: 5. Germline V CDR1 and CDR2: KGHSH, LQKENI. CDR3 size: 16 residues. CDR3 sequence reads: CASTTSGAPNTGELFF. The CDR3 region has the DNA TGTGCCAGCACGACTAGCGGGGCGCCGAACACCGGGGAGCTGTTTTTT.